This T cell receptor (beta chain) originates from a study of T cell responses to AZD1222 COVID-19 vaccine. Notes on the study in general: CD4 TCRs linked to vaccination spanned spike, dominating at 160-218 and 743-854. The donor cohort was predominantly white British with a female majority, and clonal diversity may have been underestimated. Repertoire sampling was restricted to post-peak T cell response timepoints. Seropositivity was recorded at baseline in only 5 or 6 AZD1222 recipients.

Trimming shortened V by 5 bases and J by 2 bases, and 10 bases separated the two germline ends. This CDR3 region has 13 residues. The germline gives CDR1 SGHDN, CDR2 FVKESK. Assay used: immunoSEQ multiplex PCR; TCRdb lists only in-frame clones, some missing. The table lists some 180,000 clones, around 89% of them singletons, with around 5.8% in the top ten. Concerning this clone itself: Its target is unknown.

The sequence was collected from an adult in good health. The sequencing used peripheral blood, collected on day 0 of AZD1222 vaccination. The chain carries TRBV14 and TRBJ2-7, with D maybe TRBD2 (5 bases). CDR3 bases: TGTGCCAGCAGCTCAGGACTTACCTACGAGCAGTACTTC. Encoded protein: CASSSGLTYEQYF.